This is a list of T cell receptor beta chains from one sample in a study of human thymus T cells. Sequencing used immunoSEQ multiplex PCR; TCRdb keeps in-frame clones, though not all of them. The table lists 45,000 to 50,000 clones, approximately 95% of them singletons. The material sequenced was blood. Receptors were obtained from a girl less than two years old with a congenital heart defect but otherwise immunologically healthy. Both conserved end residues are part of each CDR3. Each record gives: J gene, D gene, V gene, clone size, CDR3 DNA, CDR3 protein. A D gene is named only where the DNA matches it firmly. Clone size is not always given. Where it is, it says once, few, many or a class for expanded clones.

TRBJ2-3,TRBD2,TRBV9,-,TGTGCCAGCAGCTCCCCGGGACTAGCGGGACGAGATACGCAGTATTTT,CASSSPGLAGRDTQYF
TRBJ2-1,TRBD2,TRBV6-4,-,TGTGCCAGCAGTGACGGACTAGCGGGACACAATGAGCAGTTCTTC,CASSDGLAGHNEQFF
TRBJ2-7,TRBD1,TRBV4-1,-,TGCGCCAGCAGCCAAGCAGGGGGACGGAAAGAGTACGAGCAGTACTTC,CASSQAGGRKEYEQYF
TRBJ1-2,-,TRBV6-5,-,TGTGCCAGCAGTCGCTCCTCGGACGGAAACTATGGCTACACCTTC,CASSRSSDGNYGYTF
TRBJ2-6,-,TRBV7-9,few,TGTGCCAGCAGCTCATCTTCCTACGCAGCGCCGTGCAACGTCCTGACTTTC,CASSSSSYAAPCNVLTF
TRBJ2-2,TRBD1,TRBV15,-,TGTGCCACCAGAATGGGACAGAAGCTGTTTTTT,CATRMGQKLFF
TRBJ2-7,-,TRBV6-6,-,TGTGCCAGTCGGAGGGAGGCCTACGAGCAGTACTTC,CASRREAYEQYF
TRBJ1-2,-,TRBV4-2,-,TGTGCCAGCAGCCAAGAGACCGGGAGTGGCTACACCTTC,CASSQETGSGYTF
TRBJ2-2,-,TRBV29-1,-,TGCAGCGTTAAGGGGGGAAGGGGACTAAACACCGGGGAGCTGTTTTTT,CSVKGGRGLNTGELFF
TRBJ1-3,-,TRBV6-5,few,TGTGCTACCCACGTTAGGGGGGTCACCGGAAACACCATATATTTT,CATHVRGVTGNTIYF
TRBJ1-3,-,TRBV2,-,TGTGCCAGCAGTGAGGGGAGACTCTGGAACCCTAACACCATATATTTT,CASSEGRLWNPNTIYF
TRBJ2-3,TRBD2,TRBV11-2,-,TGTGCCAGCAGTCCCGTGAGCGGGACCCTTAGCACAGATACGCAGTATTTT,CASSPVSGTLSTDTQYF
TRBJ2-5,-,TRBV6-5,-,TGTGCCAGCAGAGGATGGGAGACCCAGTACTTC,CASRGWETQYF
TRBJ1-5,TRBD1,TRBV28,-,TGTGCCAGCAGTTTATTGGACAGGGGGGGGCAGCCCCAGCATTTT,CASSLLDRGGQPQHF
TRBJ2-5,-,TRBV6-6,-,TGTGCCGGCGCGAGAGAGGGTCAAGAGACCCAGTACTTC,CAGAREGQETQYF
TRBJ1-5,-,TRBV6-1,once,TGTGCCAGCAGTGAAGCTCCCCGGACGGGCAATCAGCCCCAGCATTTT,CASSEAPRTGNQPQHF
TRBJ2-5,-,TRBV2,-,TGTGCCAGCAGGGAGGAGAATCGGGAGACCCAGTACTTC,CASREENRETQYF